The 8 T cell receptor beta chains presented below share a single source sample, sequenced in a study of blood T cell repertoires in COVID-19. Clones were read by immunoSEQ multiplex PCR, and TCRdb kept only the in-frame ones, dropping some. The table records 85,000 to 90,000 clones, around 86% of them present only once. Source material: peripheral blood. The receptor source for this set is a human donor in a cohort sampled during active COVID-19.

This clone was picked up a small number of times. This chain connects TRBV10-3 to TRBJ2-3; 7 bases match TRBD1. The CDR3 sequence is 15 residues long. Germline trimming cut 2 bases from V and 1 base from J; bases unmatched to any gene: 3. The germline gives CDR1 ENHRY, CDR2 SYGVKD. The CDR3 DNA follows: TGTGCCATCAGTGAGGGGGACAGCCGCACAGATACGCAGTATTTT. Translation gives CAISEGDSRTDTQYF.

The chain carries TRBV5-1 and TRBJ2-7; TRBD2 matches at 9 bases. The CDR3 covers 15 residues. Germline V gene sequence: CDR1 SGHRS, CDR2 YFSETQ. After removal of 4 bases from V and 4 bases from J, the junction contained 9 bases not matched to a gene. The CDR3 DNA is TGCGCCAGCAGCGACGTAGCGGGAGATAGGTACGAGCAGTACTTC. As protein: CASSDVAGDRYEQYF.

This clone occurred a few times. The chain couples TRBV2 to TRBJ2-1, with D perhaps matching TRBD1 (5 bases). The germline gives CDR1 SNHLY, CDR2 FYNNEI. V was pared by 9 bases and J by 0 bases, with 15 bases between. CDR3 length: 15 amino acids. The CDR3 nucleotides are TGTGCCAGTAGGGGCGTGCTAAGCTCCTACAATGAGCAGTTCTTC. It encodes CASRGVLSSYNEQFF.

This clone was seen a handful of times. This rearrangement joins TRBV19 to TRBJ1-2, with 8 nucleotides matching TRBD1. From germline, CDR1 is LNHDA and CDR2 SQIVND (reference sequence). V was pared by 5 bases and J by 7 bases, with 9 bases of the junction left unmatched. This CDR3 has 14 residues. Here the CDR3 reads CASSGDRTLSGYTF. The CDR3 nucleotides read TGTGCCAGTAGTGGGGACAGGACCTTGTCTGGCTACACCTTC.

V gene TRBV7-8 combines with J gene TRBJ2-2; D is uncertain. This CDR3 region has 15 residues. CDR1 SGHVS and CDR2 FQNEAQ come from the germline V gene. V was trimmed by 2 bases and J by 1 base, leaving 8 bases between them. Written as DNA, the CDR3 is TGTGCCAGCAGCTTAAGGCAGGAGAACACCGGGGAGCTGTTTTTT. Its protein is CASSLRQENTGELFF. The full variable domain, its missing parts supplied by reference TRBV7-8 and TRBJ2-2, is GAGVSQSPRYKVAKRGQDVALRCDPISGHVSLFWYQQALGQGPEFLTYFQNEAQLDKSGLPSDRFFAERPEGSVSTLKIQRTQQEDSAVYLCASSLRQENTGELFFGEGSRLTVL.

This clone was counted between two and nine times. The V gene is TRBV6-2 or TRBV6-3, the J gene TRBJ2-7; tentatively, D is TRBD1 (6 bases). Trimming cost V 4 bases and J 4 bases, with 26 bases left between them. The CDR3 consists of 18 residues. Per germline, CDR1 MNHEY and CDR2 SVGEGT. As DNA, the CDR3 is TGTGCCAGCAGTTCCCCGATGATACCGGGACAACTATTATACGAGCAGTACTTC. Residues: CASSSPMIPGQLLYEQYF.

V gene TRBV5-6 combines with J gene TRBJ2-1, with unresolved D. The CDR3 has 13 residues. V was trimmed by 0 bases and J by 8 bases, leaving 9 bases between them. Per germline, CDR1 SGHDT and CDR2 YYEEEE. The CDR3 reads CASSLGPTDEQFF. Written as DNA, the CDR3 is TGTGCCAGCAGCTTGGGGCCCACCGATGAGCAGTTCTTC.

J is TRBJ2-7 and V is TRBV19, with D hard to call. There are 14 residues in the CDR3. Germline-derived CDR1 and CDR2 are LNHDA and SQIVND (reference sequence). Trimming took 5 bases from V and 2 from J, leaving 13 bases between them. The CDR3 DNA is TGTGCCAGTAGTCGTACTACCCAAACCTACGAGCAGTACTTC. It specifies CASSRTTQTYEQYF.